At least ten counts were recorded for the clone carrying this TCR beta chain. TCRdb passed the 5' RACE reads through MiXCR, listing each CDR3 protein once. The sample contains roughly 250,000 distinct CDR3 sequences, over 9.5% of which appear only once. The data are from a study of CD8 T cells in ankylosing spondylitis. The CDR3 loop spans 14 amino acids. Between the trimmed V and J ends, which lost 6 bases and 0 bases, there was a span of 6 bases. The specimen sequenced was blood, either unsorted or a sorted T cell fraction (not recorded which). This rearrangement joins TRBV12-3 or TRBV12-4 to TRBJ2-6, with unresolved D. This clonotype was obtained from a male donor with ankylosing spondylitis or in good health (not recorded which). For the CDR3, the DNA is TGTGCCAGCAGCACCCTCTCTGGGGCCAACGTCCTGACTTTC. This sequence encodes CASSTLSGANVLTF.